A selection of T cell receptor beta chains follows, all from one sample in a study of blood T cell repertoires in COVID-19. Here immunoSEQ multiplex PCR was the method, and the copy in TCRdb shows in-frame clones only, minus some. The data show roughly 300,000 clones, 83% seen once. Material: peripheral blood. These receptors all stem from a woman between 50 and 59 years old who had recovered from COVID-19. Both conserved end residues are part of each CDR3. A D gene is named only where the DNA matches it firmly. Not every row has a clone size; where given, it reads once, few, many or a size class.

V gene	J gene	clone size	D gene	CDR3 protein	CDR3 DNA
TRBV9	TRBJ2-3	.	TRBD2	CASSPFTPGGRLSDTQYF	TGTGCCAGCAGCCCTTTCACCCCCGGCGGGAGGTTGTCAGATACGCAGTATTTT
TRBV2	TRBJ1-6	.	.	CASNPGPTYSPLHF	TGTGCCAGCAATCCAGGGCCCACTTATTCACCCCTCCACTTT
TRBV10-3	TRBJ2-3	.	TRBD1	CAITRDRASTDTQYF	TGTGCCATCACACGGGACAGGGCTAGCACAGATACGCAGTATTTT
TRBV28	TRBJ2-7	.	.	CASSVRLYEQYF	TGTGCCAGCAGTGTCCGACTCTACGAGCAGTACTTC
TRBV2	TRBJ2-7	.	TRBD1	CASSVGTDYEQYF	TGTGCCAGCAGTGTCGGGACAGACTACGAGCAGTACTTC
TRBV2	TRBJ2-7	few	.	CASSVVGGEQYF	TGTGCCAGCAGCGTCGTGGGCGGGGAGCAGTACTTC
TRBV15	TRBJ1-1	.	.	CATSGHQNTEAFF	TGTGCCACTTCTGGACACCAGAACACTGAAGCTTTCTTT
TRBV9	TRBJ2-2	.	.	CASSDPRTTTQTGELFF	TGTGCCAGCAGCGACCCCCGCACTACCACTCAGACCGGGGAGCTGTTTTTT
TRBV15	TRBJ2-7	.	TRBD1	CATSRDLGQGTFSYEQYF	TGTGCCACCAGCAGAGATCTAGGACAGGGGACCTTCTCCTACGAGCAGTACTTC
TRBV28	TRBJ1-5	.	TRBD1	CASSWGTVNQPQHF	TGTGCCAGCAGTTGGGGGACAGTCAATCAGCCCCAGCATTTT
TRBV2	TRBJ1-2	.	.	CASSTEAAYYGYTF	TGTGCCAGCAGTACGGAGGCAGCTTACTATGGCTACACCTTC
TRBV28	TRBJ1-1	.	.	CASNPLTPEAFF	TGTGCCAGCAACCCCCTCACTCCTGAAGCTTTCTTT
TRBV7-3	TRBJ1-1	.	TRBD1	CASRGKTGEAFF	TGTGCCAGCAGGGGTAAGACAGGGGAAGCTTTCTTT
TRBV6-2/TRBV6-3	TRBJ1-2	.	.	CASSYSSTWYGYTF	TGTGCCAGCAGTTACTCGAGTACGTGGTATGGCTACACCTTC
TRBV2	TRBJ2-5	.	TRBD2	CASRRTSGGLQETQYF	TGTGCCAGCAGACGAACTAGCGGGGGGCTCCAAGAGACCCAGTACTTC
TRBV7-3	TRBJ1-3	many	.	CASAVGLGNTIYF	TGTGCCAGCGCCGTGGGCTTGGGAAACACCATATATTTT
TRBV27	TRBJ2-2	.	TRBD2	CASSSQATSGITGELFF	TGTGCCAGCAGTTCCCAGGCGACTAGCGGTATTACCGGGGAGCTGTTTTTT
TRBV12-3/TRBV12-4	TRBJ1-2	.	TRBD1	CASRQGTAYGYTF	TGTGCCAGCAGGCAAGGGACAGCGTATGGCTACACCTTC
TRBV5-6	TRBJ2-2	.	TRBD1	CASTRGQGVNTGELFF	TGTGCCAGCACGAGAGGACAGGGGGTAAACACCGGGGAGCTGTTTTTT
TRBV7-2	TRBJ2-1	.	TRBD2	CASSPSPGTSGYNEQFF	TGTGCCAGCAGCCCCTCACCCGGGACTAGCGGTTACAATGAGCAGTTCTTC
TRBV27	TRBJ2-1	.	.	CASSLQVLYNEQFF	TGTGCCAGCAGTTTGCAGGTCCTTTACAATGAGCAGTTCTTC
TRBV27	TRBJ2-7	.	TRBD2	CATGTSGSYEQYF	TGTGCCACCGGGACTAGCGGATCCTACGAGCAGTACTTC
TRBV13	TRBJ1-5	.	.	CASTKGVNQPQHF	TGTGCCAGCACCAAGGGGGTGAATCAGCCCCAGCATTTT
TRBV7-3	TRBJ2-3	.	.	CASSLSSSTDTQYF	TGTGCCAGCAGCTTAAGTTCTAGCACAGATACGCAGTATTTT
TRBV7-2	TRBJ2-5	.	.	CASSDSRTRQETQYF	TGTGCCAGCAGCGATTCGCGGACTCGACAAGAGACCCAGTACTTC
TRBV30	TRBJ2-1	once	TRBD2	CAWSGLSGRGYEQFF	TGTGCCTGGAGTGGGCTTAGCGGGAGAGGCTATGAGCAGTTCTTC
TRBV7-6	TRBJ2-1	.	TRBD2	CASSLGSPRGDNEQFF	TGTGCCAGCAGCTTAGGGTCTCCCCGGGGGGACAATGAGCAGTTCTTC
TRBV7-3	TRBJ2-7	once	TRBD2	CASSPTSGGANEQYF	TGTGCCAGCAGCCCAACTAGCGGGGGGGCCAACGAGCAGTACTTC
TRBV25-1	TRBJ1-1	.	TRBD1	CASSTRQGLEAFF	TGTGCCAGCAGTACACGACAGGGTTTAGAAGCTTTCTTT
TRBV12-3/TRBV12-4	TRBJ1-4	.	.	CASSDGGKLFF	TGTGCCAGCAGCGACGGGGGGAAACTGTTTTTT
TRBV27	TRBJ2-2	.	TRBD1	CASSSRQGRNTGELFF	TGTGCCAGCAGTTCCCGACAGGGGCGGAACACCGGGGAGCTGTTTTTT
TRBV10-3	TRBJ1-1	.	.	CAIGVDTEAFF	TGTGCCATCGGAGTGGACACTGAAGCTTTCTTT